The 12 T cell receptor beta chains below were found in one sample sequenced in a study of cytomegalovirus exposure and HLA in healthy donors. The PCR ran on 60 Vbeta and 13 Jbeta primers. Repertoires were generated with immunoSEQ multiplex PCR, while TCRdb's copy carries only in-frame clones and drops some. The table records 140,000 to 150,000 clones, approximately 84% of them present only once. What was sequenced was PBMCs. The receptors shown here come from a woman aged 55-75 years in good health and CMV-seropositive.

The gene calls are TRBV5-1 and TRBJ1-2; D is unresolved. The V and J ends lost 3 bases and 7 bases respectively, with 16 bases between them. The CDR3 length is 14 residues. Germline CDR1 reads SGHRS; CDR2 reads YFSETQ. In DNA, the CDR3 is TGCGCCAGCAGCTGGTCGTTGGCAACGCCTGGCTACACCTTC. Translated, it gives CASSWSLATPGYTF.

This sequence joins TRBV14 and TRBJ2-2; TRBD2 matches at 10 bases. CDR3 length: 13 amino acids. With 6 bases clipped from V and 7 bases from J, the junction kept 2 bases outside the gene matches. Per the germline V gene, CDR1 is SGHDN and CDR2 is FVKESK. CDR3 nucleotides: TGTGCCAGCAGGACTAGCGGGCTCGGGGAGCTGTTTTTT. It translates to CASRTSGLGELFF.

The rearrangement links TRBV5-3 to TRBJ1-4; 8 nucleotides align to TRBD1. TRBV5-3 is noted as an ORF with a role that remains uncertain. Losses at the gene ends were 0 bases for V and 0 bases for J; bases not matched to a gene: 1. The CDR3 totals 16 residues. The CDR3 loop is CARSLVQGATNEKLFF. In DNA form, the CDR3 reads TGTGCCAGAAGCTTGGTACAGGGGGCAACTAATGAAAAACTGTTTTTT.

The gene calls are TRBV5-4 and TRBJ2-3, with D possibly matching TRBD2 (7 bases). The CDR3 length is 13 residues. The V gene's germline CDR1 is SGHNT and CDR2 YYREEE (reference sequence). V lost 4 bases and J 7 bases, leaving 13 bases between the germline ends. CDR3 sequence: CASSGGGGNTQYF. CDR3 coding DNA: TGTGCCAGCAGCGGGGGAGGGGGGAATACGCAGTATTTT.

The chain couples TRBV27 to TRBJ2-1, with 8 bases that match TRBD2. The CDR3 has 15 amino acids. The germline CDR1 and CDR2 sequences are MNHEY and SMNVEV (reference sequence). Trimming at V came to 5 bases and at J to 6 bases, leaving 9 bases not matched to a gene. The DNA of the CDR3 is TGTGCCAGCAGTCCCCCGGGGGGGCGGGTCAATGAGCAGTTCTTC. Protein: CASSPPGGRVNEQFF.

The rearrangement links TRBV13 to TRBJ2-7, with 8 positions matching TRBD1. This CDR3 spans 14 amino acids. V dropped 5 bases and J dropped 2; count of bases not matched to a gene: 5. In germline, CDR1 is PRHDT, CDR2 FYEKMQ (reference sequence). CDR3 region: CASSPGQAAYEQYF. The CDR3 DNA is TGTGCCAGCAGCCCGGGACAGGCAGCCTACGAGCAGTACTTC.

This rearrangement joins TRBV29-1 to TRBJ1-1, with 9 bases fitting TRBD1. Unmatched junction bases numbered 5, after V lost 7 bases and J lost 5 bases. CDR1 SQVTM and CDR2 ANQGSEA come from the germline V gene. The CDR3 totals 12 residues. The DNA for the CDR3 is TGCAGCGCTACGACAGGGGGTACTGAAGCTTTCTTT. This sequence encodes CSATTGGTEAFF.

V and J are TRBV21-1 and TRBJ2-1; the D call of TRBD2 is as the table states it, not checked on the DNA. TRBV21-1 is a known pseudogene. The length of the CDR3 is 13 residues. The CDR3 here is CASSKAYINEQFF. CDR3 nucleotides: TGTGCCAGCAGCAAAGCGTATATCAATGAGCAGTTCTTC.

The gene calls are TRBV7-2 and TRBJ1-2, with 11 bases matching TRBD1. The CDR3 totals 16 residues. Germline V lookup: CDR1 SGHTA, CDR2 FQGNSA. V shed 3 bases and J 8 bases; nucleotides not matched to a gene: 11. CDR3 sequence reads: CASSFTGQGAMEGYTF. CDR3 coding DNA: TGTGCCAGCAGCTTTACCGGACAGGGGGCAATGGAGGGCTACACCTTC.

J is TRBJ1-1 and V is TRBV19, with D perhaps matching TRBD1 (5 bases). There are 12 residues in the CDR3. Trimming stripped 11 bases from V and 5 bases from J, with 15 bases between. The germline CDR1 and CDR2 sequences are LNHDA and SQIVND (reference sequence). The CDR3: CAANSGGTEAFF. In DNA form, the CDR3 reads TGTGCCGCCAACTCCGGGGGGACTGAAGCTTTCTTT.

The chain carries TRBV7-3 and TRBJ2-1, with 7 bases matching TRBD2. The CDR3 is 12 amino acids. The germline gives CDR1 SGHTA, CDR2 FQGTGA. The V gene end was trimmed by 5 bases and the J gene end by 7 bases; junction bases not matched to a gene: 2. CDR3 nucleotide sequence: TGTGCCAGCAGCACGGGGGGAAATGAGCAGTTCTTC. It translates to CASSTGGNEQFF.

The chain recombines TRBV20-1 with TRBJ1-5, with 7 bases that match TRBD1. Germline V gives CDR1 DFQATT, CDR2 SNEGSKA (reference sequence). This CDR3 region has 10 residues. V gave up 6 bases and J gave up 13 bases; unmatched junction bases: 6. CDR3 protein: CSARDRSQHF. Written as DNA, the CDR3 is TGCAGTGCAAGGGACAGATCGCAGCATTTT.